Below are 8 T cell receptor beta chains sequenced from a single sample in a study of beta chain features in type 1 diabetes. The authors reverse transcribed all of the isolated RNA, so sequencing captured expressed TCRB transcripts. Sequencing used immunoSEQ multiplex PCR; TCRdb keeps in-frame clones, though not all of them. The table lists around 300,000 clones, 11% to 15% of them singletons. The sequencing input was central memory CD4+ T cells from blood. The origin of the receptors is a man in his thirties or forties in good health.

The rearrangement joins TRBV10-3 to TRBJ1-1, with 7 bases aligning to TRBD1. Germline V gene sequence: CDR1 ENHRY, CDR2 SYGVKD. The V segment lost 6 bases and the J segment 2 bases; nucleotides outside the gene matches: 3. The CDR3 runs 13 residues. CDR3 sequence: CAIRWTGNTEAFF. CDR3 nucleotides: TGTGCCATCAGGTGGACAGGTAACACTGAAGCTTTCTTT.

This clone was seen more than once but under ten times. The chain links TRBV23-1 to TRBJ2-7; unclear D gene. TRBV23-1 is treated as an ORF (open reading frame) with a function not yet certain. This CDR3 is 12 amino acids long. Between the trimmed V and J ends, which lost 10 bases and 3 bases, there was a span of 13 bases. The CDR3 reads CATPSLNYEQYF. The CDR3 DNA follows: TGCGCCACCCCGAGCTTAAACTACGAGCAGTACTTC.

This clone was found a few times. The chain joins TRBV9 to TRBJ2-2, with 11 nucleotides matching TRBD2. With 7 bases clipped from V and 3 bases from J, the junction kept 11 bases outside the gene matches. There are 17 residues in the CDR3. Germline V gives CDR1 SGDLS, CDR2 YYNGEE. CDR3 sequence reads: CASGLAGGTKDTGELFF. The CDR3 DNA is TGTGCCAGCGGGCTAGCGGGGGGAACGAAGGACACCGGGGAGCTGTTTTTT. Full variable domain (rest looked up from reference TRBV9 and TRBJ2-2): DSGVTQTPKHLITATGQRVTLRCSPRSGDLSVYWYQQSLDQGLQFLIQYYNGEERAKGNILERFSAQQFPDLHSELNLSSLELGDSALYFCASGLAGGTKDTGELFFGEGSRLTVL.

V and J are TRBV6-6 and TRBJ2-5; 8 bases map to TRBD2. The junction had 10 bases not matched to a gene; V was cut back by 8 bases and J by 5 bases. Germline V gives CDR1 MNHNY, CDR2 SVGAGI (reference sequence). The CDR3 length is 14 residues. Written as DNA, the CDR3 is TGTGCCAGCTTTAACGGGGGGGCATTTGAGACCCAGTACTTC. Translated, it gives CASFNGGAFETQYF.

The chain combines TRBV4-3 with TRBJ2-4, with 7 bases aligning to TRBD1. There are 19 residues in the CDR3. Germline V gene lookup returns CDR1 LGHNA and CDR2 YSLEER. V shed 0 bases, J shed 1 base, and the junction held 12 bases outside the gene matches. The CDR3 sequence: CASSQETGVKGSAKNIQYF. The CDR3 region has the DNA TGCGCCAGCAGCCAAGAAACAGGGGTAAAGGGGTCTGCCAAAAACATTCAGTACTTC.

The sample holds a few counts of this clone. This may be a read error: a much more frequent sequence differs by one nucleotide. This specimen includes other DNA sequences encoding the same CDR3. This chain uses TRBV4-2 with TRBJ2-5; D gene ambiguous. The CDR3 has 12 residues. Trimming stripped 5 bases from V and 4 bases from J, with 8 bases between. Germline CDR1 reads LGHNA; CDR2 reads YNFKEQ. DNA of the CDR3: TGTGCCAGCAGCTTAATGGGAGAGACCCAGTACTTC. The encoded protein is CASSLMGETQYF.

About this clone itself: The identical CDR3 is also encoded by other nucleotide sequences in the sample. V and J are TRBV14 and TRBJ2-5, with D unclear. The germline gives CDR1 SGHDN, CDR2 FVKESK. The V end lost 0 bases, the J end lost 5 bases, and 7 bases lay between the germline ends. CDR3 length: 13 residues. CDR3 protein: CASSQDIRETQYF. CDR3 DNA sequence: TGTGCCAGCAGCCAAGACATAAGGGAGACCCAGTACTTC.

This clone was seen a handful of times. The rearrangement uses TRBV6-5 and TRBJ1-4; D not certain. The CDR3 sequence is 14 residues long. Germline-derived CDR1 and CDR2 are MNHEY and SVGAGI. Trimming removed 2 bases from V and 8 bases from J, with 12 bases in between. CDR3 amino acids: CASSYAGIREKLFF. In nucleotides, the CDR3 is TGTGCCAGCAGTTACGCGGGAATTAGGGAAAAACTGTTTTTT.